The 15 T cell receptor beta chains below all came from one sample that was sequenced in a study of blood T cell repertoires in COVID-19. Here immunoSEQ multiplex PCR was the method, and the copy in TCRdb shows in-frame clones only, minus some. Of under 150,000 clones in the sample, 88% were seen once. The sequenced sample consisted of peripheral blood. The receptor source for this set is a human donor in a cohort sampled during active COVID-19.

The chain is built from TRBV27 and TRBJ2-5; 12 nucleotides match TRBD2. Germline values: CDR1 MNHEY, CDR2 SMNVEV (reference sequence). The CDR3 sequence is 16 residues long. J gave up 4 bases and V 6 bases, and 9 bases lay outside the gene matches. CDR3 sequence (DNA): TGTGCCAGCAGGCGATGGCTAGCGGGGGGGTCAGAGACCCAGTACTTC. Amino acids: CASRRWLAGGSETQYF.

The genes are TRBV5-4 and TRBJ2-7; TRBD1 matches 7 bases. With V trimmed by 1 base and J by 7 bases, 8 bases remained unmatched. Germline V gene data show CDR1 as SGHNT and CDR2 as YYREEE (reference sequence). The length of the CDR3 is 14 residues. The CDR3 nucleotides read TGTGCCAGCAGCTTGCGTGACAGGGCCCTGGAGCAGTACTTC. Translating gives CASSLRDRALEQYF.

The V call is TRBV7-3, the J call TRBJ2-1; TRBD2 agrees at 9 bases. CDR3 length equals 15 residues. CDR1 SGHTA and CDR2 FQGTGA come from the germline V gene. V shed 3 bases, J shed 3 bases, and the junction held 3 bases outside the gene matches. CDR3 loop: CASSFSGGNYNEQFF. The CDR3, as DNA: TGTGCCAGCAGCTTTAGCGGGGGAAACTACAATGAGCAGTTCTTC.

This clone was seen a single time. The chain links TRBV30 to TRBJ1-4, with 8 positions matching TRBD1. The germline V gene encodes CDR1 GTSNPN and CDR2 SVGIG (reference sequence). The CDR3 spans 14 residues. V was pared by 2 bases and J by 2 bases, with 1 base of the junction left unmatched. For the CDR3, the DNA is TGTGCCTGGAGTCAGGGGGCGACTAATGAAAAACTGTTTTTT. Residues: CAWSQGATNEKLFF.

The chain is built from TRBV27 and TRBJ2-1; possible D gene TRBD1, 5 bases. V was trimmed by 8 bases and J by 9 bases, leaving 14 bases between them. This CDR3 has 12 amino acids. Germline V gene data show CDR1 as MNHEY and CDR2 as SMNVEV (reference sequence). The CDR3 here is CASFHAGSEQFF. In DNA, the CDR3 is TGTGCCAGCTTCCACGCAGGGTCTGAGCAGTTCTTC.

The rearrangement joins TRBV6-2 or TRBV6-3 to TRBJ2-1; 13 nucleotides align to TRBD2. The V segment lost 5 bases and the J segment 3 bases; nucleotides outside the gene matches: 4. The length of the CDR3 is 16 residues. Looked up from germline, CDR1 is MNHEY and CDR2 is SVGEGT. The CDR3 reads CASSPRTSGGYNEQFF. The CDR3, as DNA: TGTGCCAGCAGTCCCCGGACTAGCGGGGGCTACAATGAGCAGTTCTTC.

The chain employs TRBV27 and TRBJ2-6; D gene unclear. The germline CDR1 and CDR2 sequences are MNHEY and SMNVEV (reference sequence). Trimming took 4 bases from V and 4 from J, leaving 11 bases between them. The length of the CDR3 is 15 residues. CDR3 region: CASSSTGPGANVLTF. CDR3 bases: TGTGCCAGCAGTTCCACGGGTCCGGGGGCCAACGTCCTGACTTTC.

V usage is TRBV2 and J usage is TRBJ1-2; a weak D match, TRBD1 (6 bases). From germline, CDR1 is SNHLY and CDR2 FYNNEI. The CDR3 is 15 residues long. The V and J ends lost 2 bases and 8 bases respectively, with 18 bases between them. This CDR3 is CASSEQGTGTRGYTF. CDR3 coding DNA: TGTGCCAGCAGTGAACAAGGAACAGGGACGAGAGGCTACACCTTC.

Only a few counts were recorded for this clone. This chain links TRBV19 with TRBJ2-2; 7 bases agree with TRBD1. The CDR3 loop spans 14 amino acids. V lost 4 bases, J lost 1 base, and 0 bases stayed unmatched. Germline loops: CDR1 LNHDA, CDR2 SQIVND (reference sequence). This CDR3 is CASSRQGNTGELFF. In DNA, the CDR3 is TGTGCCAGTAGTAGACAGGGGAACACCGGGGAGCTGTTTTTT.

The CDR3 loop is CAASQGARGYTF. Written as DNA, the CDR3 is TGTGCCGCTTCACAGGGGGCCAGGGGCTACACCTTC. This chain joins TRBV30 and TRBJ1-2, with 9 bases fitting TRBD1. V was pared by 8 bases and J by 8 bases, with 9 bases of the junction left unmatched. The CDR3 consists of 12 residues. Germline assignment: CDR1 GTSNPN and CDR2 SVGIG (reference sequence).

The chain is built from TRBV6-5 and TRBJ2-1; D gene ambiguous. The CDR3 covers 15 residues. Trimming removed 0 bases from V and 4 bases from J, with 10 bases in between. Looked up from germline, CDR1 is MNHEY and CDR2 is SVGAGI. The DNA for the CDR3 is TGTGCCAGCAGTTACTCGCACCGCGGTTACAATGAGCAGTTCTTC. This translates into CASSYSHRGYNEQFF.

This clone showed up just a few times. The V call is TRBV5-5, the J call TRBJ2-7; D not resolved. Per the germline V gene, CDR1 is SGHKS and CDR2 is YYEKEE (reference sequence). The CDR3 consists of 14 residues. Trimming took 4 bases from V and 0 from J, leaving 11 bases between them. The CDR3 nucleotides are TGTGCCAGCAGCCTCCCCCCCCTCTCCTACGAGCAGTACTTC. This gives the protein CASSLPPLSYEQYF.

The CDR3 DNA reads TGTGCCAGCAGCGGAGGGGGCGGGGTGGAGACCCAGTACTTC. Translating it yields CASSGGGGVETQYF. The rearrangement uses TRBV7-9 and TRBJ2-5, with D perhaps TRBD1 (7 bases). From germline, CDR1 is SEHNR and CDR2 FQNEAQ (reference sequence). V was pared by 5 bases and J by 5 bases, with 15 bases between. This CDR3 comprises 14 residues.

The chain carries TRBV7-9 and TRBJ1-1; weak D call: TRBD1 (6 bases). CDR3 length: 13 amino acids. The germline V gene has CDR1 SEHNR and CDR2 FQNEAQ (reference sequence). The V end was cut by 8 bases, the J end by 5 bases, with 15 bases between. Here the CDR3 reads CASSEGGMTEAFF. The CDR3 DNA sequence: TGTGCCAGCTCTGAAGGGGGTATGACTGAAGCTTTCTTT.

On this clone itself: An end of the junction differs from the germline gene, which may be a read error. This specimen includes other DNA sequences encoding the same CDR3. This chain uses TRBV18 with TRBJ2-1; 7 nucleotides line up with TRBD2. Germline lookup yields CDR1 KGHSH and CDR2 LQKENI. This CDR3 has 14 residues. For the CDR3, the DNA is TGTGCCAGCTCACCACGTCAGGGAGGGAATGAGCAATTCTTC. It translates to CASSPRQGGNEQFF. The full variable domain, its missing parts supplied by reference TRBV18 and TRBJ2-1, is NAGVMQNPRHLVRRRGQEARLRCSPMKGHSHVYWYRQLPEEGLKFMVYLQKENIIDESGMPKERFSAEFPKEGPSILRIQQVVRGDSAAYFCASSPRQGGNEQFFGPGTRLTVL.